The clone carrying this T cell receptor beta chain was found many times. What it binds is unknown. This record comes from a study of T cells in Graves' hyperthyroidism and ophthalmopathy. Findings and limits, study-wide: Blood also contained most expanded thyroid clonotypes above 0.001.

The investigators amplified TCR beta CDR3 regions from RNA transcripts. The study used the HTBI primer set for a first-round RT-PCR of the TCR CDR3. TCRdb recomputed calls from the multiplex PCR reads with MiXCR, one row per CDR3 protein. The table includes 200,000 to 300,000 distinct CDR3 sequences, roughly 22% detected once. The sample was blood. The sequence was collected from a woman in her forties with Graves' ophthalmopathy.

As DNA, the CDR3 is TGTGCCAGCAGTTATTGGGCGGGGTCAGCTCCAGAGACCCAGTACTTC. Its translation: CASSYWAGSAPETQYF. The rearrangement uses TRBV6-5 and TRBJ2-5; D is perhaps TRBD2 (6 bases). CDR1 MNHEY and CDR2 SVGAGI come from the germline V gene. The CDR3 has 16 amino acids. V gave up 3 bases and J gave up 4 bases, with 18 bases separating them.